These 17 T cell receptor beta chains share one sample of origin, sequenced in a study of cytomegalovirus exposure and HLA in healthy donors listed by TCRdb under 2017. The method was the immunoSEQ multiplex PCR assay. A mixture of 60 forward primers for TCR Vbeta segments and 13 reverse primers for TCR Jbeta segments was used in the multiplex PCR. Held by TCRdb, this immuneACCESS table contains in-frame sequences only and omits some clones. Under half of the omission traces to an unresolved V gene where checked; the cause of the rest is unknown. In all, the sample holds roughly 84,000 clones, and about 78% of those were seen once. The ten largest clones take up more than 2.5% of the sample. Sequencing was performed on PBMCs. All receptors come from a man aged 50 to 60 in good health and CMV-seronegative.

This sequence joins TRBV7-9 and TRBJ1-3, with a possible D match to TRBD1 (6 bases). V was clipped by 5 bases and J by 2 bases, with 13 bases between them. This CDR3 is 15 amino acids long. Germline V gene sequence: CDR1 SEHNR, CDR2 FQNEAQ (reference sequence). The chain's CDR3 is CASSITQGAGNTIYF. DNA of the CDR3: TGTGCCAGCAGCATAACACAGGGAGCTGGAAACACCATATATTTT. The full variable domain, rest sourced from reference TRBV7-9 and TRBJ1-3, is DTGVSQNPRHKITKRGQNVTFRCDPISEHNRLYWYRQTLGQGPEFLTYFQNEAQLEKSRLLSDRFSAERPKGSFSTLEIQRTEQGDSAMYLCASSITQGAGNTIYFGEGSWLTVV.

V gene TRBV10-3 combines with J gene TRBJ2-2, with 13 bases that match TRBD2. The CDR3 contains 17 residues. Trimming cost V 4 bases and J 1 base; bases outside gene matches: 3. Germline CDR1 is ENHRY and CDR2 is SYGVKD. In DNA, the CDR3 is TGTGCCATCAGTGCCTGGACTAGCGGGGGGAACACCGGGGAGCTGTTTTTT. Translating it yields CAISAWTSGGNTGELFF.

The gene calls are TRBV6-6 and TRBJ2-7, with 12 bases lining up with TRBD2. The J segment lost 7 bases and the V segment lost 5 bases, leaving 12 bases of the junction unmatched. Germline CDR1 and CDR2: MNHNY and SVGAGI (reference sequence). The CDR3 consists of 16 residues. The CDR3, as DNA: TGTGCCAGCAGTCCCTCGACTAGCGGGGGATCGAGGGAGCAGTACTTC. It encodes CASSPSTSGGSREQYF.

V usage is TRBV10-2 and J usage is TRBJ1-2, with 7 bases matching TRBD1. This CDR3 has 14 amino acids. Per the germline V gene, CDR1 is WSHSY and CDR2 is SAAADI. The trim removed 2 bases at V and 11 bases at J, leaving 11 bases unmatched. CDR3 sequence reads: CASSEKKGAIGYTF. In DNA, the CDR3 is TGCGCCAGCAGTGAGAAAAAGGGGGCTATTGGGTACACCTTC.

The chain is built from TRBV6-1 and TRBJ1-5, with 7 nucleotides matching TRBD1. Trimming removed 4 bases from V and 6 bases from J; junction bases left unmatched: 6. Germline-derived CDR1 and CDR2 are MNHNS and SASEGT. The CDR3 consists of 14 residues. CDR3 DNA: TGTGCCAGCAGTGGACAGGGTCGAAGTCAGCCCCAGCATTTT. The encoded protein is CASSGQGRSQPQHF.

J is TRBJ2-5 and V is TRBV18; maybe TRBD1 (7 bases). Trimming left V 6 bases short and J 5 bases short, with 19 bases between. Germline V gene lookup returns CDR1 KGHSH and CDR2 LQKENI. The CDR3 consists of 15 residues. The DNA of the CDR3 is TGTGCCAGCTCGCGGGACAGCCCCCCGGGGGAGACCCAGTACTTC. This encodes CASSRDSPPGETQYF.

This chain links TRBV7-2 with TRBJ2-7; possible D gene TRBD2, 5 bases. Germline-derived CDR1 and CDR2 are SGHTA and FQGNSA. The CDR3 runs to 13 residues. V lost 0 bases and J 3 bases, leaving 6 bases between the germline ends. The CDR3 sequence: CASSLADFYEQYF. The CDR3 nucleotides are TGTGCCAGCAGCTTAGCGGACTTCTACGAGCAGTACTTC.

The rearrangement joins TRBV13 to TRBJ2-7; D uncertain. The germline V and J ends were trimmed by 2 bases and 4 bases, with 3 bases remaining between them. The germline V gene encodes CDR1 PRHDT and CDR2 FYEKMQ (reference sequence). The CDR3 has 11 amino acids. CDR3 DNA sequence: TGTGCCAGCAGCTTACGGTACGAGCAGTACTTC. Its translation is CASSLRYEQYF.

The chain is built from TRBV7-3 and TRBJ2-5, with D maybe TRBD2 (6 bases). Per germline, CDR1 SGHTA and CDR2 FQGTGA. The CDR3 spans 14 residues. The ends were cut back, 5 bases at V and 6 bases at J, with 16 bases in the middle. CDR3 residues: CASSVRGAGQTQYF. CDR3 nucleotides: TGTGCCAGCAGCGTACGGGGTGCGGGACAGACCCAGTACTTC.

This clone was found a few times. The genes are TRBV19 and TRBJ1-1; D might be TRBD1 (6 bases). V was cut by 4 bases and J by 5 bases, with 11 bases left in between. The germline V gene encodes CDR1 LNHDA and CDR2 SQIVND (reference sequence). This CDR3 comprises 13 residues. The CDR3 reads CASSKTGWTEAFF. In DNA, the CDR3 is TGTGCCAGTAGTAAAACAGGGTGGACTGAAGCTTTCTTT.

V usage is TRBV7-9 and J usage is TRBJ1-4; perhaps TRBD1 as D (5 bases). Trimming took 1 base from V and 8 from J, leaving 17 bases between them. Germline V gene lookup returns CDR1 SEHNR and CDR2 FQNEAQ (reference sequence). The CDR3 has 16 amino acids. The CDR3 sequence is CASSLGPQGLREKLFF. CDR3 coding DNA: TGTGCCAGCAGCTTAGGGCCCCAGGGCCTTCGGGAAAAACTGTTTTTT.

The genes are TRBV19 and TRBJ1-3, with D maybe TRBD1 (5 bases). The CDR3 is made up of 16 amino acids. Germline V gene lookup returns CDR1 LNHDA and CDR2 SQIVND (reference sequence). V was pared by 3 bases and J by 4 bases, with 16 bases between. This CDR3 is CASSILWGETGNTIYF. The CDR3 DNA sequence: TGTGCCAGTAGTATCCTTTGGGGCGAGACCGGAAACACCATATATTTT. Full variable domain (remainder filled in from reference TRBV19 and TRBJ1-3): DGGITQSPKYLFRKEGQNVTLSCEQNLNHDAMYWYRQDPGQGLRLIYYSQIVNDFQKGDIAEGYSVSREKKESFPLTVTSAQKNPTAFYLCASSILWGETGNTIYFGEGSWLTVV.

Regarding this clone: At one of its ends the junction is not consistent with the germline gene, which may arise from a read error. The chain recombines TRBV27 with TRBJ2-7, with 9 positions matching TRBD2. CDR1 and CDR2 from the germline V gene are MNHEY and SMNVEV (reference sequence). There are 15 residues in the CDR3. The CDR3 DNA reads as TGTGCCAGCAGTTTATCGACTAGCGGTAACTACGAGCGGTACTTC. This codes for CASSLSTSGNYERYF.

The rearrangement joins TRBV7-2 to TRBJ1-1; 7 bases fit TRBD1. CDR1 SGHTA and CDR2 FQGNSA come from the germline V gene. This CDR3 is built from 15 residues. After removal of 0 bases from V and 10 bases from J, the junction contained 11 bases not matched to a gene. CDR3 bases: TGTGCCAGCAGCTTAGCGGACAGGTTTCGCCTCGGAGCTTTCTTT. This gives the protein CASSLADRFRLGAFF. The whole variable domain, remainder taken from reference TRBV7-2 and TRBJ1-1, is GAGVSQSPSNKVTEKGKDVELRCDPISGHTALYWYRQSLGQGLEFLIYFQGNSAPDKSGLPSDRFSAERTGGSVSTLTIQRTQQEDSAVYLCASSLADRFRLGAFFGQGTRLTVV.

CDR3 protein: CASSLAGGGYEQYF. The CDR3 nucleotides are TGTGCCAGCAGCTTAGCGGGAGGGGGGTACGAGCAGTACTTC. The chain joins TRBV7-9 to TRBJ2-7, with D perhaps matching TRBD2 (7 bases). The CDR3 consists of 14 residues. Germline CDR1 SEHNR, CDR2 FQNEAQ (reference sequence). V was pared by 0 bases and J by 4 bases, with 10 bases between.

The chain is built from TRBV4-2 and TRBJ1-1; TRBD1 agrees at 8 bases. This CDR3 region has 15 residues. V shed 0 bases and J 5 bases; nucleotides not matched to a gene: 5. CDR1 and CDR2 from the germline V gene are LGHNA and YNFKEQ. DNA of the CDR3: TGTGCCAGCAGCCAAGAGGTACAGGGGGGTACTGAAGCTTTCTTT. Translated: CASSQEVQGGTEAFF.

V gene TRBV7-9 combines with J gene TRBJ1-2; D is unclear. Trimming cost V 2 bases and J 2 bases, with 9 bases left between them. This CDR3 region has 14 residues. Germline-derived CDR1 and CDR2 are SEHNR and FQNEAQ (reference sequence). CDR3 coding DNA: TGTGCCAGCAGCTTATCAAACGGGAACTATGGCTACACCTTC. Encoded protein: CASSLSNGNYGYTF.